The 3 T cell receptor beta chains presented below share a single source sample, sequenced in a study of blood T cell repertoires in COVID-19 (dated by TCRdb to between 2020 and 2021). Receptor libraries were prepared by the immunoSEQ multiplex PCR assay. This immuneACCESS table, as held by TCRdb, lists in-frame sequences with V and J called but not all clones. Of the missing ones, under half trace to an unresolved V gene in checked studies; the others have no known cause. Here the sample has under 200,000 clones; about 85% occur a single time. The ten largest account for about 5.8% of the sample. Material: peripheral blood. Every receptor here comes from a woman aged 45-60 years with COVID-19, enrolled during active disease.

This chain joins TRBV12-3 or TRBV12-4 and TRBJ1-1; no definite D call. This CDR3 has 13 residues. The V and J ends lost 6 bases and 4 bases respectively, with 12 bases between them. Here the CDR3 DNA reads TGTGCCAGCAGAAGCCGGGAGACCACTGAAGCTTTCTTT. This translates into CASRSRETTEAFF.

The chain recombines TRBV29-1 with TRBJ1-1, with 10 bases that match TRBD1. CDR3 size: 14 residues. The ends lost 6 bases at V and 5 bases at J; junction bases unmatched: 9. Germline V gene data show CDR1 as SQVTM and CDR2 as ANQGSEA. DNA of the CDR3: TGCAGCGTGCGACAGGGGGCGCTTGGTACTGAAGCTTTCTTT. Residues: CSVRQGALGTEAFF. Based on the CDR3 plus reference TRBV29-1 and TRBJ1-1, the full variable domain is SAVISQKPSRDICQRGTSLTIQCQVDSQVTMMFWYRQQPGQSLTLIATANQGSEATYESGFVIDKFPISRPNLTFSTLTVSNMSPEDSSIYLCSVRQGALGTEAFFGQGTRLTVV.

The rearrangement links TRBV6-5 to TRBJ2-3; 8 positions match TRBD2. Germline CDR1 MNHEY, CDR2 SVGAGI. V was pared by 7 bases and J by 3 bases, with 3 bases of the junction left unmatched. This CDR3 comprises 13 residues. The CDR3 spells CASKGLATDTQYF. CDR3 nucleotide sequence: TGTGCCAGCAAAGGACTAGCAACAGATACGCAGTATTTT.